These T cell receptor beta chains were read from a single sample in a study of blood T cell repertoires in COVID-19. Method: immunoSEQ multiplex PCR; TCRdb's copy keeps in-frame clones and lacks some. This table has around 220,000 clones, around 84% appearing once. The sample taken for sequencing was peripheral blood. The receptors were sampled from a man aged 50-59 years with acute or convalescent COVID-19. Each CDR3 is given with its conserved first and last residue. D genes are given only for firm matches. The size entry is marked missing in some rows and otherwise reads once, few, many or a size class.

TGCGCCAGCAGCCAAGATCTGTACGGCTACAATGAGCAGTTCTTC	CASSQDLYGYNEQFF	TRBV4-1	TRBJ2-1	.	.
TGTGCCAGCAGCTCTCTACCGGGACAGGGGGCGAATGAGCAGTTCTTC	CASSSLPGQGANEQFF	TRBV7-3	TRBJ2-1	once	TRBD1
TGTGCCAGCAGAAAGACAGGGCCGAACTATGGCTACACCTTC	CASRKTGPNYGYTF	TRBV25-1	TRBJ1-2	once	TRBD1
TGTGCCAGCTCACCACAGGGGGCAAGCTCCTACGAGCAGTACTTC	CASSPQGASSYEQYF	TRBV18	TRBJ2-7	.	TRBD1
TGCGCCAGCAGCCCCGACCGACACAAGAACACTGAAGCTTTCTTT	CASSPDRHKNTEAFF	TRBV5-1	TRBJ1-1	.	.
TGTGCCAGCAGTTACTCCAGGGCCCGCACAGATACGCAGTATTTT	CASSYSRARTDTQYF	TRBV6-5	TRBJ2-3	.	.
TGTGCCAGCAGCTGGAACCACCGGGGTGAAAAACTGTTTTTT	CASSWNHRGEKLFF	TRBV14	TRBJ1-4	.	.
TGTGCCAGTAGTATAGTCGGCAGGGGCGAAGCTTTCTTT	CASSIVGRGEAFF	TRBV19	TRBJ1-1	.	.
TGCAGCGTTGAAGATAGGACAGGGGTCATCTACGAGCAGTACTTC	CSVEDRTGVIYEQYF	TRBV29-1	TRBJ2-7	.	TRBD1
TGTGCCAGCAGTTACGAGCGGGGCATGGGTACGCAGTATTTT	CASSYERGMGTQYF	TRBV6-5	TRBJ2-3	.	TRBD2